Here is one T cell receptor beta chain with its context. There are 14 residues in the CDR3. V lost 6 bases, J lost 7 bases, and 14 bases stayed unmatched. Germline V lookup: CDR1 SQVTM, CDR2 ANQGSEA. A quantity of about 0.5 to 1 ug RNA underwent reverse transcription using random hexamers. TCRdb fed the immunoSEQ multiplex PCR reads into MiXCR, producing one record per CDR3 protein. This table holds 240,000 or so distinct CDR3 sequences, around 96% found once. These data originate in a study of CD8 T cells in Susac syndrome. The chain recombines TRBV29-1 with TRBJ1-2; 7 bases match TRBD1. The sample was CD4+ T cells from PBMCs. The receptor's source is a human donor with Susac syndrome. CDR3 in DNA: TGCAGCGTCGGCCTCCGGGACAGAAAACGTGGCTACACCTTC. Amino acids: CSVGLRDRKRGYTF.